What follows describes a single TCR beta chain. The antigen is not known. This CDR3 has 15 residues. V shed 4 bases, J shed 1 base, and the junction held 6 bases outside the gene matches. CDR1 SGHRS and CDR2 YFSETQ come from the germline V gene. This sample is part of a study of OX40 agonist ivuxolimab in advanced cancers. About the research overall: The eligibility criteria allowed prior anti-PD-1, anti-PD-L1 or anti-CTLA-4 therapy, and roughly 39% had some. General study results and limits: People who partly responded at 0.1-3.0 mg/kg had some of the least clonal expansion seen.

The protocol was immunoSEQ multiplex PCR, while the TCRdb copy is restricted to in-frame clones and leaves out a portion. The sample lists more than 70,000 clones; approximately 83% were seen once. The rearrangement joins TRBV5-1 to TRBJ1-2, with TRBD1 identical over 8 bases. The sequence derives from an adult with an advanced solid tumor such as melanoma, head and neck, liver or kidney cancer. The starting material was CD4+ or CD8+ T cells sorted from blood, obtained in a trial of the OX40 agonist ivuxolimab. The CDR3: CASSPPTGDNYGYTF. CDR3 bases: TGCGCCAGCAGCCCACCGACAGGGGATAACTATGGCTACACCTTC.